The 29 T cell receptor beta chains below were found in one sample sequenced in a study of blood T cell repertoires in COVID-19 (dated by TCRdb to the early 2020s). To prepare the library, the immunoSEQ multiplex PCR assay was applied. TCRdb limited this immuneACCESS table to in-frame rearrangements with V and J called. A share of clones is missing; checked studies link under half to unresolved V genes, and the rest is unexplained. The sample table records some 120,000 clones; around four fifths of these occur just once. The top ten clones comprise less than 9% of the sample. Sample: peripheral blood. The receptors originated from a man aged 65 to 85 with active or convalescent COVID-19.

The V and J genes are TRBV21-1 and TRBJ1-2. TRBV21-1 corresponds to a pseudogene. This CDR3 is built from 13 residues. CDR3 sequence: CARERVANYGYTF. The CDR3, as DNA: TGTGCGAGAGAGCGGGTAGCTAACTATGGCTACACCTTC.

The chain links TRBV7-3 to TRBJ1-1, with D possibly matching TRBD1 (6 bases). Trimming shortened V by 4 bases and J by 0 bases, and 9 bases separated the two germline ends. Germline V gives CDR1 SGHTA, CDR2 FQGTGA. The CDR3 totals 14 residues. DNA of the CDR3: TGTGCCAGCAGCTCCGGACAGATGAACACTGAAGCTTTCTTT. Its translation: CASSSGQMNTEAFF.

This sequence joins TRBV6-5 and TRBJ1-2; the match to TRBD1 covers 7 bases. The CDR3 has 12 amino acids. Germline loops: CDR1 MNHEY, CDR2 SVGAGI. With 6 bases clipped from V and 11 bases from J, the junction kept 9 bases outside the gene matches. As DNA, the CDR3 is TGTGCCAGCAGAATACGACAGGGTCCGTACACCTTC. This sequence encodes CASRIRQGPYTF.

This chain uses TRBV7-9 with TRBJ1-2; 11 bases align to TRBD1. There are 16 residues in the CDR3. The germline V gene encodes CDR1 SEHNR and CDR2 FQNEAQ (reference sequence). V shed 1 base and J 8 bases; nucleotides not matched to a gene: 9. CDR3 residues: CASSLGARTGGEGYTF. As DNA, the CDR3 is TGTGCCAGCAGCTTAGGGGCGAGGACAGGGGGCGAAGGCTACACCTTC.

The J gene is TRBJ2-3, the V gene TRBV9; tentative D call: TRBD1 (5 bases). Germline CDR1 reads SGDLS; CDR2 reads YYNGEE. CDR3 length equals 13 residues. V was trimmed by 3 bases and J by 5 bases, leaving 10 bases between them. Here the CDR3 DNA reads TGTGCCAGCAGCGACGGCCAGGGAGATACGCAGTATTTT. Translated: CASSDGQGDTQYF.

V gene TRBV4-1 combines with J gene TRBJ2-7; weak D call: TRBD2 (6 bases). Trimming shortened V by 1 base and J by 0 bases, and 16 bases separated the two germline ends. The CDR3 covers 17 residues. Germline CDR1 MGHRA, CDR2 YSYEKL. CDR3 in DNA: TGCGCCAGCAGCCAAGTCTTTCGCGGGGCTAGCTCCTACGAGCAGTACTTC. Its translation is CASSQVFRGASSYEQYF.

This chain uses TRBV27 with TRBJ1-1; perhaps TRBD1 as D (6 bases). CDR1 MNHEY and CDR2 SMNVEV come from the germline V gene (reference sequence). V lost 6 bases and J 5 bases, leaving 25 bases between the germline ends. CDR3 length: 17 amino acids. CDR3 DNA sequence: TGTGCCAGCAGAGACCGGGTCCGGGTCAGGGGAGATACTGAAGCTTTCTTT. Translating gives CASRDRVRVRGDTEAFF.

CDR3 amino acids: CASSLQGEDYGYTF. CDR3 bases: TGCGCCAGCAGCTTACAGGGGGAGGACTATGGCTACACCTTC. The gene calls are TRBV5-1 and TRBJ1-2, with 8 bases that match TRBD1. The ends lost 2 bases at V and 3 bases at J; junction bases unmatched: 3. Germline V gene data show CDR1 as SGHRS and CDR2 as YFSETQ. This CDR3 region has 14 residues.

This clone was picked up one time. The J gene is TRBJ2-1, the V gene TRBV6-5; D unclear. The CDR3 extends over 14 amino acids. Per germline, CDR1 MNHEY and CDR2 SVGAGI. With 0 bases removed from V and 13 bases from J, the gap between germline ends came to 16 bases. The CDR3 loop reads CASSYSQDSLFQFF. CDR3 in DNA: TGTGCCAGCAGTTACTCGCAGGATTCTCTTTTCCAGTTCTTC.

The J gene is TRBJ1-2, the V gene TRBV28, with 7 bases lining up with TRBD1. V lost 4 bases, J lost 0 bases, and 5 bases stayed unmatched. Germline CDR1 MDHEN, CDR2 SYDVKM. The CDR3 sequence is 15 residues long. The CDR3 sequence: CASSSTGEANYGYTF. The CDR3 region has the DNA TGTGCCAGCAGTTCAACAGGGGAAGCTAACTATGGCTACACCTTC.

The CDR3 nucleotides read TGTGCCAGCGGACAGGGTGGGATGGCTGGGGCCAACGTCCTGACTTTC. Translating it yields CASGQGGMAGANVLTF. The J gene is TRBJ2-6, the V gene TRBV28; the match to TRBD1 covers 8 bases. With 8 bases clipped from V and 2 bases from J, the junction kept 8 bases outside the gene matches. Germline-derived CDR1 and CDR2 are MDHEN and SYDVKM. The CDR3 extends over 16 amino acids.

The gene calls are TRBV9 and TRBJ2-1, with TRBD2 matching over 7 bases. The V gene end was trimmed by 4 bases and the J gene end by 9 bases; junction bases not matched to a gene: 13. The germline V gene encodes CDR1 SGDLS and CDR2 YYNGEE. The CDR3 spans 15 residues. CDR3 amino acids: CASSYRDYTVGEQFF. As DNA, the CDR3 is TGTGCCAGCAGCTACCGGGACTACACCGTGGGTGAGCAGTTCTTC.

The CDR3 region is CASKLMAGSDEQFF. The DNA for the CDR3 is TGTGCCAGCAAATTGATGGCGGGATCTGATGAGCAGTTCTTC. V and J are TRBV7-3 and TRBJ2-1; weak D call: TRBD2 (6 bases). The CDR3 consists of 14 residues. V was shortened by 7 bases and J by 8 bases, with 18 bases between the two germline ends. The germline V gene encodes CDR1 SGHTA and CDR2 FQGTGA.

This clone was recorded only once. The rearrangement uses TRBV19 and TRBJ1-6; no firm D call. V lost 8 bases, J lost 0 bases, and 11 bases lay in between. Germline-derived CDR1 and CDR2 are LNHDA and SQIVND (reference sequence). This CDR3 region has 15 residues. The DNA of the CDR3 is TGTGCCAGTGGGCAGGAAGGCTCCTATAATTCACCCCTCCACTTT. It is translated as CASGQEGSYNSPLHF.

This clone came up once. The V and J genes are TRBV3-1 (or the pseudogene TRBV3-2) and TRBJ2-7; maybe TRBD2 (6 bases). Germline V gives CDR1 LGHDT, CDR2 YNNKEL (reference sequence). Trimming shortened V by 1 base and J by 7 bases, and 11 bases separated the two germline ends. The CDR3 is 13 residues long. The CDR3 reads CASSQGVGGEQYF. The CDR3 DNA is TGTGCCAGCAGCCAAGGGGTTGGGGGGGAGCAGTACTTC.

The rearrangement uses TRBV7-2 and TRBJ1-4; 7 bases match TRBD1. The CDR3 has 14 amino acids. CDR1 is SGHTA and CDR2 is FQGNSA in the germline V gene. The V segment lost 6 bases and the J segment 5 bases; nucleotides outside the gene matches: 6. The CDR3 bases are TGTGCCAGCAGACCCGGGACAGCGAATGAAAAACTGTTTTTT. Protein product: CASRPGTANEKLFF. The full variable domain, completed using reference TRBV7-2 and TRBJ1-4, is GAGVSQSPSNKVTEKGKDVELRCDPISGHTALYWYRQSLGQGLEFLIYFQGNSAPDKSGLPSDRFSAERTGGSVSTLTIQRTQQEDSAVYLCASRPGTANEKLFFGSGTQLSVL.

The chain carries TRBV19 and TRBJ2-1, with 8 positions matching TRBD2. The length of the CDR3 is 15 residues. After removal of 1 base from V and 7 bases from J, the junction contained 6 bases not matched to a gene. CDR1 LNHDA and CDR2 SQIVND come from the germline V gene (reference sequence). The CDR3 DNA sequence: TGTGCCAGTAGTATAGTCAGCGGGAGTGGGAATGAGCAGTTCTTC. This codes for CASSIVSGSGNEQFF.

The rearrangement uses TRBV3-1 (or the pseudogene TRBV3-2) and TRBJ1-6, with D possibly matching TRBD1 (6 bases). The CDR3 has 13 amino acids. Trimming removed 0 bases from V and 9 bases from J, with 6 bases in between. The germline V gene has CDR1 LGHDT and CDR2 YNNKEL (reference sequence). This CDR3 reads CASSQEGGSPLHF. Here the CDR3 DNA reads TGTGCCAGCAGCCAAGAAGGGGGTTCACCCCTCCACTTT.

This clone was counted a single time. J is TRBJ2-7 and V is TRBV7-2, with a possible D match to TRBD2 (6 bases). Trimming left V 5 bases short and J 0 bases short, with 11 bases between. Germline V CDR1 and CDR2: SGHTA, FQGNSA. There are 14 residues in the CDR3. The DNA of the CDR3 is TGTGCCAGCAGCCCTCGGCGGGGCTCCTACGAGCAGTACTTC. Encoded protein: CASSPRRGSYEQYF.

V is TRBV4-3 and J is TRBJ2-1, with 7 bases aligning to TRBD2. Germline CDR1 reads LGHNA; CDR2 reads YSLEER. The CDR3 loop spans 18 amino acids. Unmatched junction bases numbered 8, after V lost 0 bases and J lost 0 bases. The CDR3 is CASSQDGLEGSSYNEQFF. CDR3 nucleotides: TGCGCCAGCAGCCAAGACGGACTAGAGGGGAGCTCCTACAATGAGCAGTTCTTC.

V and J are TRBV18 and TRBJ1-2, with D maybe TRBD1 (5 bases). CDR3 length equals 13 residues. Trimming left V 6 bases short and J 4 bases short, with 12 bases between. CDR1 is KGHSH and CDR2 is LQKENI in the germline V gene. The CDR3 bases are TGTGCCAGCTCTCATGACAGCCCCTATGGCTACACCTTC. Protein: CASSHDSPYGYTF.

This clone was counted a few times. The chain couples TRBV5-8 to TRBJ1-5; the D gene is possibly TRBD1 (5 bases). Germline CDR1 SGHTS, CDR2 YDEGEE. CDR3 length equals 14 residues. Trimming stripped 4 bases from V and 2 bases from J, with 10 bases between. The chain's CDR3 is CASSLVRGNQPQHF. The CDR3 DNA follows: TGTGCCAGCAGCCTCGTCAGGGGCAATCAGCCCCAGCATTTT.

This chain uses TRBV7-9 with TRBJ1-1; tentatively, D is TRBD1 (5 bases). Germline CDR1 reads SEHNR; CDR2 reads FQNEAQ (reference sequence). The CDR3 runs to 13 residues. The V end lost 8 bases, the J end lost 1 base, and 11 bases lay between the germline ends. CDR3 residues: CASGIGGNTEAFF. The CDR3 bases are TGTGCCAGCGGGATCGGGGGGAACACTGAAGCTTTCTTT.

The chain combines TRBV24-1 with TRBJ2-2; TRBD1 might be the D (6 bases). This CDR3 has 14 amino acids. The germline V and J ends were trimmed by 5 bases and 4 bases, with 10 bases remaining between them. The germline gives CDR1 KGHDR, CDR2 SFDVKD. DNA for the CDR3: TGTGCCACCAGTGCAGGGGCCGGCACCGGGGAGCTGTTTTTT. Protein: CATSAGAGTGELFF.

V gene TRBV19 combines with J gene TRBJ2-6, with 12 nucleotides matching TRBD1. Germline V lookup: CDR1 LNHDA, CDR2 SQIVND (reference sequence). The CDR3 totals 18 residues. After removal of 5 bases from V and 3 bases from J, the junction contained 8 bases not matched to a gene. CDR3 sequence: CASSLTGTGGSGANVLTF. The CDR3 nucleotides read TGTGCCAGTAGTTTGACCGGGACAGGGGGCAGTGGGGCCAACGTCCTGACTTTC.

The rearrangement uses TRBV7-2 and TRBJ1-3; 8 nucleotides align to TRBD1. Trimming cost V 4 bases and J 4 bases; bases outside gene matches: 9. The CDR3 contains 16 residues. Germline CDR1 SGHTA, CDR2 FQGNSA. The CDR3 loop reads CASSSRWDRTGNTIYF. The CDR3 nucleotides are TGTGCCAGCAGCTCACGGTGGGACAGGACCGGAAACACCATATATTTT.

This clone was counted between two and nine times. The chain employs TRBV19 and TRBJ1-6; no clear D gene. V was shortened by 5 bases and J by 1 base, with 12 bases between the two germline ends. The CDR3 length is 16 residues. Per germline, CDR1 LNHDA and CDR2 SQIVND (reference sequence). The CDR3 sequence is CASSVSTTSYNSPLHF. CDR3 DNA sequence: TGTGCCAGTAGTGTCTCGACTACTTCCTATAATTCACCCCTCCACTTT.

The chain carries TRBV21-1 and TRBJ1-3. TRBV21-1 represents a pseudogene. The CDR3 is 16 amino acids. This CDR3 reads CASSKRELGSGNTIYF. CDR3 sequence (DNA): TGTGCCAGCAGCAAAAGGGAGTTGGGCTCTGGAAACACCATATATTTT.

The genes are TRBV7-2 and TRBJ1-4, with D unresolved. Trimming pared 3 bases from V and 0 bases from J, leaving 11 bases between. Germline CDR1 is SGHTA and CDR2 is FQGNSA. The CDR3 totals 16 residues. The CDR3 protein is CASSLNFRPTNEKLFF. Written as DNA, the CDR3 is TGTGCCAGCAGCTTGAACTTCAGGCCAACTAATGAAAAACTGTTTTTT. The variable domain in full, completed from reference TRBV7-2 and TRBJ1-4, reads GAGVSQSPSNKVTEKGKDVELRCDPISGHTALYWYRQSLGQGLEFLIYFQGNSAPDKSGLPSDRFSAERTGGSVSTLTIQRTQQEDSAVYLCASSLNFRPTNEKLFFGSGTQLSVL.